The 2 T cell receptor beta chains listed next were all sequenced from one sample in a study of control samples from healthy donors and cancer patients. TCRdb's copy holds only in-frame clones and misses some; the assay was immunoSEQ multiplex PCR. The data contain 65,000 to 95,000 clones, around 89% of them singletons. Sequencing was performed on blood. Every receptor here comes from a man aged 45-60 years in good health.

The chain is built from TRBV11-3 and TRBJ2-2; D may be TRBD2 (6 bases). Germline CDR1 is SGHNT and CDR2 is YENEEA. There are 16 residues in the CDR3. V lost 5 bases and J 6 bases, leaving 19 bases between the germline ends. The CDR3 protein is CASSPLRGGVAGELFF. The CDR3 coding sequence is TGTGCCAGCAGCCCATTGCGGGGAGGAGTCGCCGGGGAGCTGTTTTTT.

The chain combines TRBV7-3 with TRBJ1-2; D is undetermined. CDR3 length equals 13 residues. Germline CDR1 is SGHTA and CDR2 is FQGTGA. V gave up 2 bases and J gave up 6 bases, with 10 bases separating them. The CDR3 reads CASSLPGRDGYTF. DNA for the CDR3: TGTGCCAGCAGCTTACCCGGGAGGGATGGCTACACCTTC.